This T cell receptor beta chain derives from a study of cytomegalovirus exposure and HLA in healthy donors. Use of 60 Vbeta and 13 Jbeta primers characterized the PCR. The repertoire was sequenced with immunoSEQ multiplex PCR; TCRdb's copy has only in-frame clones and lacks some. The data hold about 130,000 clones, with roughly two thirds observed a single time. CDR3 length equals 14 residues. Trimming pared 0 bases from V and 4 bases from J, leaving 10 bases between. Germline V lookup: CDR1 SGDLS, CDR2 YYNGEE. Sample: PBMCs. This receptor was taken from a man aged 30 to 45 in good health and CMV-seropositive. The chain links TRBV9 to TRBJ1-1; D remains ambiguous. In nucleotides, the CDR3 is TGTGCCAGCAGCGTAGGAGGGCGGGTCACTGAAGCTTTCTTT. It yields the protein CASSVGGRVTEAFF.